This TCR beta chain derives from a study of shared clonotypes between healthy human individuals. Here immunoSEQ multiplex PCR was the method, and the copy in TCRdb shows in-frame clones only, minus some. The sample holds around 990,000 clones, approximately 80% seen once. Between the trimmed V and J ends, which lost 10 bases and 1 base, there was a span of 22 bases. This CDR3 region has 16 residues. The germline V gene encodes CDR1 MGHDK and CDR2 SYGVNS. The sequenced material came from memory CD4+ T cells from PBMCs. Documented subset: CD45RA-negative fraction. The source is a man younger than 30 in good health. Some clones in this sample may be carry-over from other donors' samples. The chain uses TRBV25-1 and TRBJ1-2; D may be TRBD1 (5 bases). CDR3 coding DNA: TGTGCCACCAAAGTGGTAGGGGCAGGGATTAACTATGGCTACACCTTC. This codes for CATKVVGAGINYGYTF.